The clone carrying this T cell receptor (beta chain) has only a few counts. Antigen: not known. The entry originates in a study of beta chain features in type 1 diabetes. Study-level information: Summed over all samples, the examined sorted cells came to 95 million to 120 million.

Trimming took off 3 bases at V and 5 bases at J, with 9 bases between the two ends. The CDR3 totals 12 residues. Germline V gene sequence: CDR1 SQVTM, CDR2 ANQGSEA. Study-wide findings and caveats: TCRB CDR3s were moderately but significantly shorter in Type 1 diabetes patients in all four CD4+ subsets.

The study reverse transcribed the entire isolated RNA, so it sequenced expressed TCRB transcripts. It was found that naive, central memory and regulatory T cell samples averaged approximately 3.6 million reads. Sequencing was performed with immunoSEQ multiplex PCR; in TCRdb, only in-frame clones are kept and a portion is missing. The table has a few hundred thousand clones, around 16% seen once. Sorting that relied on CD45RO/CCR7/CD25/CD127/CD95/CD27 yielded CD4+ naive, central memory, regulatory and stem cell-like memory cells. The rearrangement joins TRBV29-1 to TRBJ2-3, with D possibly TRBD1 on 5 matching bases. The clonotype was recovered from a man aged 30 to 39 with type 1 diabetes. The sample taken for sequencing was naive CD4+ T cells from blood. CDR3 region: CSVDDQGDTQYF. CDR3 sequence (DNA): TGCAGCGTTGATGACCAGGGAGATACGCAGTATTTT.